The 20 T cell receptor beta chains in this list originate from one sample, sequenced in a study of cytomegalovirus exposure and HLA in healthy donors. Data came from immunoSEQ multiplex PCR; TCRdb stores just in-frame clones and leaves some out. The sample has around 160,000 clones, roughly 80% seen once. The sample was PBMCs. These receptor sequences come from a man younger than 40 in good health and CMV-seropositive.

To note about this clone: Other DNA sequences from this sample encode an identical CDR3 as well. V gene TRBV7-2 combines with J gene TRBJ2-7; 7 bases match TRBD1. This CDR3 has 14 residues. Trimming cost V 4 bases and J 2 bases; bases outside gene matches: 5. CDR1 is SGHTA, CDR2 FQGNSA, per germline. The CDR3 DNA reads TGTGCCAGCAGCTCCCGACAGGGTGCCTACGAGCAGTACTTC. Its protein is CASSSRQGAYEQYF. The variable domain in full, completed from reference TRBV7-2 and TRBJ2-7, reads GAGVSQSPSNKVTEKGKDVELRCDPISGHTALYWYRQSLGQGLEFLIYFQGNSAPDKSGLPSDRFSAERTGGSVSTLTIQRTQQEDSAVYLCASSSRQGAYEQYFGPGTRLTVT.

This clone has just one count. V and J are TRBV6-6 and TRBJ1-4; D is ambiguous. The germline V gene has CDR1 MNHNY and CDR2 SVGAGI (reference sequence). This CDR3 is 13 amino acids long. The V and J ends lost 2 bases and 8 bases respectively, with 9 bases between them. This chain's CDR3 is CASSYDHREKLFF. The CDR3 DNA is TGTGCCAGCAGTTACGACCACAGAGAAAAACTGTTTTTT.

This chain joins TRBV29-1 and TRBJ2-7; 8 bases line up with TRBD1. The CDR3 is made up of 15 amino acids. Germline lookup yields CDR1 SQVTM and CDR2 ANQGSEA. Trimming cost V 0 bases and J 5 bases; bases outside gene matches: 9. This CDR3 reads CSVEDQQTGVHEQYF. The DNA of the CDR3 is TGCAGCGTTGAAGATCAACAGACAGGGGTCCACGAGCAGTACTTC.

The J gene is TRBJ1-6, the V gene TRBV25-1; the D is unclear. V was clipped by 2 bases and J by 10 bases, with 12 bases between them. The germline CDR1 and CDR2 sequences are MGHDK and SYGVNS. The CDR3 loop spans 14 amino acids. The CDR3 DNA reads TGTGCCAGCAGTGAAAGTGGAGTAGGCTCACCCCTCCACTTT. It specifies CASSESGVGSPLHF.

This clone was counted once. V and J are TRBV5-1 and TRBJ1-2, with TRBD1 matching 8 bases. Germline V gene sequence: CDR1 SGHRS, CDR2 YFSETQ. This CDR3 has 17 residues. Trimming removed 2 bases from V and 6 bases from J; junction bases left unmatched: 15. The CDR3 DNA reads as TGCGCCAGCAGCTTTTCTCAGGGGGCGACGGTCTCTAATGGCTACACCTTC. Translated: CASSFSQGATVSNGYTF.

This clone was found a few times. The chain joins TRBV4-2 to TRBJ2-7; D might be TRBD1 (5 bases). Trimming stripped 2 bases from V and 0 bases from J, with 11 bases between. The CDR3 spans 15 residues. CDR1 and CDR2 from the germline V gene are LGHNA and YNFKEQ. CDR3 nucleotides: TGTGCCAGCAGCCAAAGGGGCTTCAGCTCCTACGAGCAGTACTTC. Protein: CASSQRGFSSYEQYF.

V usage is TRBV4-1 and J usage is TRBJ1-5, with D possibly TRBD1 on 5 matching bases. The V gene's germline CDR1 is MGHRA and CDR2 YSYEKL. CDR3 length: 16 residues. Trimming took off 1 base at V and 3 bases at J, with 13 bases between the two ends. The CDR3 sequence is CASSQGPDRVNQPQHF. The CDR3 DNA sequence: TGCGCCAGCAGCCAAGGACCCGACAGAGTCAATCAGCCCCAGCATTTT.

The CDR3 region is CASSEAGGLYNEQFF. CDR3 DNA: TGTGCCAGTAGTGAGGCGGGGGGCCTCTACAATGAGCAGTTCTTC. The chain joins TRBV19 to TRBJ2-1; 8 nucleotides agree with TRBD2. Germline CDR1 and CDR2: LNHDA and SQIVND (reference sequence). J lost 3 bases, V lost 5 bases, and 6 bases had no gene match. The CDR3 consists of 15 residues. The full variable domain, in which reference TRBV19 and TRBJ2-1 provide the parts outside the CDR3, is DGGITQSPKYLFRKEGQNVTLSCEQNLNHDAMYWYRQDPGQGLRLIYYSQIVNDFQKGDIAEGYSVSREKKESFPLTVTSAQKNPTAFYLCASSEAGGLYNEQFFGPGTRLTVL.

The chain is built from TRBV5-6 and TRBJ2-5; 13 positions match TRBD2. Germline CDR1 SGHDT, CDR2 YYEEEE. J was trimmed by 5 bases and V by 4 bases; bases with no gene match: 5. The CDR3 covers 15 residues. CDR3 loop: CASSGTSGVEETQYF. The CDR3 DNA follows: TGTGCCAGCAGCGGGACTAGCGGGGTGGAGGAGACCCAGTACTTC.

The chain has TRBV5-4 and TRBJ1-2; 8 positions match TRBD1. The germline V gene encodes CDR1 SGHNT and CDR2 YYREEE (reference sequence). After removal of 5 bases from V and 8 bases from J, the junction contained 14 bases not matched to a gene. This CDR3 region has 15 residues. In DNA, the CDR3 is TGTGCCAGCAGTCAAAAGGACAGGGCCTCGGAGGGCTACACCTTC. Translated: CASSQKDRASEGYTF.

The chain couples TRBV10-1 to TRBJ1-4, with 7 bases identical to TRBD1. The J segment lost 0 bases and the V segment lost 9 bases, leaving 4 bases of the junction unmatched. This CDR3 region has 14 residues. CDR1 WNHNN and CDR2 SYGVQD come from the germline V gene (reference sequence). The CDR3 reads CARTGLATNEKLFF. In DNA form, the CDR3 reads TGCGCCAGGACAGGGCTTGCAACTAATGAAAAACTGTTTTTT.

J is TRBJ2-3 and V is TRBV5-1; weak D call: TRBD2 (7 bases). The CDR3 length is 18 residues. V shed 0 bases and J shed 0 bases, with 17 bases lying between them. The germline gives CDR1 SGHRS, CDR2 YFSETQ. Here the CDR3 reads CASSLDLSAGASTDTQYF. CDR3 DNA: TGCGCCAGCAGCTTGGACCTGTCGGCGGGGGCGAGCACAGATACGCAGTATTTT.

This chain links TRBV29-1 with TRBJ2-1, with 8 bases aligning to TRBD2. Germline lookup yields CDR1 SQVTM and CDR2 ANQGSEA. CDR3 length: 16 amino acids. The V segment lost 3 bases and the J segment 3 bases; nucleotides outside the gene matches: 10. CDR3 nucleotides: TGCAGCGTTGAGGGTTTTAGCGGGGCCGACTACAATGAGCAGTTCTTC. Its translation is CSVEGFSGADYNEQFF.

This chain joins TRBV5-8 and TRBJ2-1, with TRBD2 matching 8 bases. J was trimmed by 3 bases and V by 4 bases; bases with no gene match: 6. The CDR3 covers 15 residues. Germline-derived CDR1 and CDR2 are SGHTS and YDEGEE. This CDR3 is CASSVSGAIYNEQFF. The CDR3 DNA is TGTGCCAGCAGCGTTAGCGGGGCGATCTACAATGAGCAGTTCTTC.

This chain joins TRBV6-1 and TRBJ1-2; 7 bases are a match to TRBD1. Germline-derived CDR1 and CDR2 are MNHNS and SASEGT. Losses at the gene ends were 3 bases for V and 5 bases for J; bases not matched to a gene: 15. The CDR3 totals 17 residues. Here the CDR3 reads CASSDLIDRVISYGYTF. In DNA, the CDR3 is TGTGCCAGCAGTGATCTGATCGACAGGGTAATATCTTATGGCTACACCTTC.

V is TRBV7-9 and J is TRBJ2-7; perhaps TRBD2 as D (5 bases). Germline values: CDR1 SEHNR, CDR2 FQNEAQ (reference sequence). Trimming stripped 5 bases from V and 6 bases from J, with 11 bases between. The CDR3 loop spans 12 amino acids. The CDR3 DNA follows: TGTGCCAGCAGCAAGGACTCCCCCGAGCAGTACTTC. Translating gives CASSKDSPEQYF.

Here the CDR3 reads CASSLAGLAGGIHETQYF. The DNA for the CDR3 is TGCGCCAGCAGCTTGGCCGGGCTAGCGGGGGGGATACATGAGACCCAGTACTTC. The V and J genes are TRBV5-1 and TRBJ2-5; 12 nucleotides align to TRBD2. Per germline, CDR1 SGHRS and CDR2 YFSETQ. The CDR3 covers 18 residues. V shed 0 bases and J 5 bases; nucleotides not matched to a gene: 11.

The V and J genes are TRBV4-3 and TRBJ1-1; 7 positions match TRBD1. The length of the CDR3 is 16 residues. Trimming at V came to 0 bases and at J to 5 bases, leaving 9 bases not matched to a gene. The germline V gene encodes CDR1 LGHNA and CDR2 YSLEER. The CDR3 sequence: CASSQEGDSRGTEAFF. The CDR3 DNA reads as TGCGCCAGCAGCCAAGAAGGGGACAGTCGAGGGACTGAAGCTTTCTTT.

The genes are TRBV5-4 and TRBJ2-3; 12 nucleotides agree with TRBD1. CDR1 and CDR2 from the germline V gene are SGHNT and YYREEE (reference sequence). The CDR3 runs to 17 residues. V gave up 0 bases and J gave up 6 bases; unmatched junction bases: 8. The CDR3 is CASSLAPGQGAMDTQYF. The CDR3 nucleotides are TGTGCCAGCAGCTTGGCTCCGGGACAGGGGGCTATGGATACGCAGTATTTT.

This rearrangement joins TRBV4-1 to TRBJ2-1, with D tentatively TRBD1 (6 bases). Germline loops: CDR1 MGHRA, CDR2 YSYEKL. Trimming removed 6 bases at V and 9 bases at J, with 21 bases between. The length of the CDR3 is 15 residues. The CDR3 coding sequence is TGCGCCAGCAGTTTACAGGGTCCATACCTTGCTGAGCAGTTCTTC. Protein sequence: CASSLQGPYLAEQFF.